This T cell receptor (beta chain) was identified in a study of cytomegalovirus exposure and HLA in healthy donors. Study results and caveats: Researchers counted some 150 TCR beta chains as cytomegalovirus-associated.

This CDR3 is built from 14 residues. Trimming shortened V by 1 base and J by 0 bases, and 6 bases separated the two germline ends. CDR1 is SGHTA and CDR2 is FQGNSA in the germline V gene. As for this clone: What it binds is not known.

A multiplex PCR was run with 60 Vbeta primers and 13 Jbeta primers. Measured with immunoSEQ multiplex PCR; TCRdb has only the in-frame clones, and not every one. The sample contains about 130,000 clones, roughly three quarters of which appear only once. Sequencing input: PBMCs. The V call is TRBV7-2, the J call TRBJ1-1; D unresolved. The TCR originated in a woman aged 40-49 years in good health and CMV-seronegative. The CDR3 DNA is TGTGCCAGCAGCTTAGGCATAGTGAACACTGAAGCTTTCTTT. Its translation is CASSLGIVNTEAFF. Full variable domain (remainder filled in from reference TRBV7-2 and TRBJ1-1): GAGVSQSPSNKVTEKGKDVELRCDPISGHTALYWYRQSLGQGLEFLIYFQGNSAPDKSGLPSDRFSAERTGGSVSTLTIQRTQQEDSAVYLCASSLGIVNTEAFFGQGTRLTVV.